This TCR beta chain was sequenced during a study of CD8 T cells in Susac syndrome. About the research overall: There were about six sequenced Susac syndrome patients with active disease and about 8 in remission. Study outcomes and limitations: When the CD4+ T cell repertoires of patients with Susac syndrome were examined, they did not show any clonal expansion.

RNA amounts of roughly 0.45 to 1 ug underwent reverse transcription with random hexamers. The TCR beta CDR3 was amplified by immunoSEQ multiplex PCR across 54 Vbeta, 13 Jbeta. TCRdb called the immunoSEQ multiplex PCR reads again in MiXCR, with one record for every CDR3 protein. The sample holds a few hundred thousand distinct CDR3 sequences, 85% to 95% seen once. This clonotype has just one count. What it binds is unknown. The CDR3 has 14 residues. Deletions cut 3 bases from V and 10 bases from J, with 14 bases between. Germline CDR1 SGDLS, CDR2 YYNGEE. This chain uses TRBV9 with TRBJ1-6; D gene uncertain. The TCR was taken from a human donor with Susac syndrome. The source material was CD4+ T cells from PBMCs. The CDR3 sequence: CASSALSGGSPLHF. In nucleotides, the CDR3 is TGTGCCAGCAGCGCCCTCTCGGGAGGGTCACCCCTCCACTTT.